One T cell receptor beta chain is described in this entry. The sample has other DNA sequences that encode this CDR3 too. Recruits, aged roughly 18 to 95 years, lived in 20 to 30 US areas. Cohorts were determined from participant-reported clinical history. This sample is drawn from a study of blood T cell repertoires in COVID-19. Study information: The study drew acute and convalescent COVID-19 samples from the United States, Italy and Spain.

The CDR3 sequence is 11 residues long. V dropped 5 bases and J dropped 6 bases, with 6 bases sitting between them. Original handling: Amplification of reference gene primers provided the estimated nucleated cell counts. TCRdb's copy holds only in-frame clones and misses some; the assay was immunoSEQ multiplex PCR. D and trimming were read from the DNA, whereas the V and J calls and clone size are those reported in that table. This table has a few hundred thousand clones, roughly 90% appearing once. This receptor was obtained from a young woman with acute COVID-19. The chain joins TRBV12-3 or TRBV12-4 to TRBJ2-3, with no clear D. Sample: PBMCs or T cells enriched from blood (not recorded which). This CDR3 is CASSPGDTQYF. CDR3 nucleotides: TGTGCCAGCAGTCCCGGGGATACGCAGTATTTT.